The sequence of this T cell receptor (beta chain) was determined in a study of tumor and adjacent non-tumor tissue in lung cancer. This clonotype showed up just once. Three rounds of nested PCR, following a modified ARM-PCR protocol, produced the TCRbeta library. Using its own MiXCR run on the multiplex PCR reads, TCRdb lists one record per CDR3 protein. The sample lists approximately 77,000 distinct CDR3 sequences, approximately 80% seen once, with 50% to 65% in the top ten. The template was RNA from unsorted bulk tissue. Distant lung tissue was collected more than 3 cm away from the tumor edge. Donors were chemotherapy-naive, newly diagnosed lung cancer surgical patients in China, August–November 2014. This TCR was sampled from a man aged 55-75 years with non-small cell lung cancer. The source material was distant non-tumor lung tissue.

CDR3: CASKLGREVNEQFF. The DNA for the CDR3 is TGTGCCAGCAAGTTGGGTCGGGAAGTGAATGAGCAGTTCTTC. The V call is TRBV11-2, the J call TRBJ2-1; TRBD2 might be the D (5 bases). The CDR3 contains 14 residues. Germline values: CDR1 SGHAT, CDR2 FQNNGV. V shed 7 bases and J shed 7 bases, with 17 bases lying between them.